These 16 T cell receptor beta chains share one sample of origin, sequenced in a study of CD8+CD57+ T cells in acquired aplastic anemia. The template used for profiling TCR beta VDJ and CDR3 was genomic DNA. TCRdb recomputed calls from the reads with MiXCR, one row per CDR3 protein. This sample carries 150,000 to 200,000 distinct CDR3 sequences, 48% of them seen once, and the ten largest clones take 10% to 15%. Whoever was chosen for sequencing had shown CD8+CD57+ cell expansion by flow cytometry. The specimen sequenced was sorted CD4+, CD8+, or CD8+CD57+ T cells (not recorded which) from PBMCs. The receptors shown here come from a human donor with aplastic anemia.

V gene TRBV29-1 combines with J gene TRBJ2-2, with D perhaps matching TRBD1 (5 bases). V was pared by 7 bases and J by 4 bases, with 10 bases between. The CDR3 consists of 12 residues. Germline V gene sequence: CDR1 SQVTM, CDR2 ANQGSEA. The CDR3 protein is CSAGASTGELFF. As DNA, the CDR3 is TGCAGCGCTGGGGCTAGCACCGGGGAGCTGTTTTTT.

The chain carries TRBV15 and TRBJ2-5; no clear D. Trimming stripped 0 bases from V and 1 base from J, with 9 bases between. The CDR3 has 15 residues. Germline V gene data show CDR1 as LNHNV and CDR2 as YYDKDF (reference sequence). The CDR3 DNA is TGTGCCACCAGCAGAGATGGTACAGTCCAAGAGACCCAGTACTTC. It encodes CATSRDGTVQETQYF. The full variable domain, rest sourced from reference TRBV15 and TRBJ2-5, is DAMVIQNPRYQVTQFGKPVTLSCSQTLNHNVMYWYQQKSSQAPKLLFHYYDKDFNNEADTPDNFQSRRPNTSFCFLDIRSPGLGDTAMYLCATSRDGTVQETQYFGPGTRLLVL.

This clonotype was seen ten or more times. This may be a read error, as it is one base from a much larger clone. The gene calls are TRBV11-2 and TRBJ1-1; D is undetermined. Germline-derived CDR1 and CDR2 are SGHAT and FQNNGV. V lost 5 bases and J lost 1, with 5 bases in between. The CDR3 totals 12 residues. In DNA form, the CDR3 reads TGTGCCAGCAGCCGACAGAACACTGAAGCTTTCTTT. This sequence encodes CASSRQNTEAFF.

The CDR3 sequence is CASSLRELYEQYF. DNA of the CDR3: TGTGCCAGCAGTTTGCGGGAGCTCTACGAGCAGTACTTC. The genes are TRBV7-9 and TRBJ2-7; 7 positions match TRBD2. CDR3 length equals 13 residues. The germline CDR1 and CDR2 sequences are SEHNR and FQNEAQ (reference sequence). V dropped 6 bases and J dropped 3; count of bases not matched to a gene: 5.

The sample holds a few counts of this clonotype. A read error may be the cause here, since a much bigger clone is one base away. The CDR3 protein is CASSLSVSSYKQYF. The CDR3 DNA is TGCGCCAGCAGCTTGAGTGTAAGCTCCTACAAGCAGTACTTC. The chain has TRBV5-1 and TRBJ2-7, with D uncertain. The CDR3 consists of 14 residues. Germline V gives CDR1 SGHRS, CDR2 YFSETQ.

This rearrangement joins TRBV7-9 to TRBJ1-1; D gene ambiguous. V shed 8 bases and J shed 5 bases, with 12 bases lying between them. This CDR3 spans 12 amino acids. CDR1 is SEHNR, CDR2 FQNEAQ, per germline (reference sequence). CDR3: CASRGGETEAFF. CDR3 nucleotides: TGTGCCAGCCGTGGCGGAGAGACTGAAGCTTTCTTT.

V is TRBV20-1 and J is TRBJ1-4; weak D call: TRBD1 (6 bases). The CDR3 loop spans 16 amino acids. The germline CDR1 and CDR2 sequences are DFQATT and SNEGSKA (reference sequence). V was clipped by 3 bases and J by 0 bases, with 14 bases between them. This CDR3 is CSARGGLFATNEKLFF. CDR3 nucleotides: TGCAGTGCTAGGGGGGGCCTGTTTGCAACTAATGAAAAACTGTTTTTT.

The V call is TRBV7-9, the J call TRBJ1-1; D gene uncertain. The CDR3 is made up of 16 amino acids. V lost 5 bases and J 3 bases, leaving 19 bases between the germline ends. Per germline, CDR1 SEHNR and CDR2 FQNEAQ (reference sequence). CDR3 coding DNA: TGTGCCAGCAGCCCAGGTCAGGAGGGATATTACACTGAAGCTTTCTTT. It translates to CASSPGQEGYYTEAFF.

As regards this clonotype: This sequence may be a read error, since a much larger clone differs from it by one base. This chain uses TRBV5-5 with TRBJ2-7, with 9 bases lining up with TRBD1. Germline V gives CDR1 SGHKS, CDR2 YYEKEE (reference sequence). The J segment lost 7 bases and the V segment lost 7 bases, leaving 18 bases of the junction unmatched. This CDR3 region has 16 residues. The CDR3: CASRRGGTGIRREQYF. In DNA form, the CDR3 reads TGTGCCAGCCGACGTGGTGGGACAGGGATTCGAAGGGAGCAGTACTTC.

This clonotype occurred a few times. The V gene is TRBV25-1, the J gene TRBJ2-7; tentative D call: TRBD1 (6 bases). Germline lookup yields CDR1 MGHDK and CDR2 SYGVNS. V lost 3 bases, J lost 5 bases, and 17 bases lay in between. CDR3 length: 15 amino acids. In DNA, the CDR3 is TGTGCCAGCAGTGATCAGGGGTCAGGGTTCGACGAGCAGTACTTC. It encodes CASSDQGSGFDEQYF.

The chain joins TRBV2 to TRBJ2-2; 7 nucleotides agree with TRBD1. CDR1 is SNHLY, CDR2 FYNNEI, per germline. V lost 4 bases, J lost 4 bases, and 6 bases stayed unmatched. The CDR3 consists of 15 residues. The CDR3: CASSVNRGGTGELFF. The CDR3 region has the DNA TGTGCCAGCAGTGTTAACAGGGGCGGCACCGGGGAGCTGTTTTTT.

The CDR3 protein is CAIRGLAGGTDTQYF. CDR3 in DNA: TGTGCCATCAGAGGACTAGCGGGGGGAACGGATACGCAGTATTTT. The rearrangement uses TRBV10-3 and TRBJ2-3; TRBD2 matches 14 bases. Germline CDR1 reads ENHRY; CDR2 reads SYGVKD. This CDR3 has 15 residues. J gave up 6 bases and V 6 bases, and 5 bases lay outside the gene matches.

This clonotype was observed at least ten times. This sequence joins TRBV4-2 and TRBJ1-6, with TRBD1 matching 9 bases. The trim removed 5 bases at V and 5 bases at J, leaving 7 bases unmatched. CDR3 length equals 16 residues. In germline, CDR1 is LGHNA, CDR2 YNFKEQ. CDR3 in DNA: TGTGCCAGCAGCGCAAATGACAGGGGGGATAATTCACCCCTCCACTTT. Translating gives CASSANDRGDNSPLHF.

The rearrangement joins TRBV4-1 to TRBJ2-1; D is unresolved. This CDR3 comprises 17 residues. Deletions cut 0 bases from V and 3 bases from J, with 15 bases between. The germline V gene has CDR1 MGHRA and CDR2 YSYEKL. The CDR3 DNA is TGCGCCAGCAGCCAAGATGGTAGCTACCCTAGCTACAATGAGCAGTTCTTC. It yields the protein CASSQDGSYPSYNEQFF.

The rearrangement joins TRBV25-1 to TRBJ2-3; D perhaps matches TRBD2 (5 bases). The germline CDR1 and CDR2 sequences are MGHDK and SYGVNS. The CDR3 totals 12 residues. Trimming removed 6 bases at V and 6 bases at J, with 10 bases between. CDR3 residues: CASSRDFDTQYF. Written as DNA, the CDR3 is TGTGCCAGCAGCCGGGATTTCGATACGCAGTATTTT.

In its sample, this clonotype was seen a few times. The rearrangement joins TRBV9 to TRBJ1-3, with D tentatively TRBD1 (6 bases). Germline loops: CDR1 SGDLS, CDR2 YYNGEE. CDR3 size: 14 residues. V lost 3 bases to trimming and J lost 8 bases, with 15 bases between them. The CDR3 coding sequence is TGTGCCAGCAGCGAGCAGGGTAGGGGGGACACCATATATTTT. Protein: CASSEQGRGDTIYF.